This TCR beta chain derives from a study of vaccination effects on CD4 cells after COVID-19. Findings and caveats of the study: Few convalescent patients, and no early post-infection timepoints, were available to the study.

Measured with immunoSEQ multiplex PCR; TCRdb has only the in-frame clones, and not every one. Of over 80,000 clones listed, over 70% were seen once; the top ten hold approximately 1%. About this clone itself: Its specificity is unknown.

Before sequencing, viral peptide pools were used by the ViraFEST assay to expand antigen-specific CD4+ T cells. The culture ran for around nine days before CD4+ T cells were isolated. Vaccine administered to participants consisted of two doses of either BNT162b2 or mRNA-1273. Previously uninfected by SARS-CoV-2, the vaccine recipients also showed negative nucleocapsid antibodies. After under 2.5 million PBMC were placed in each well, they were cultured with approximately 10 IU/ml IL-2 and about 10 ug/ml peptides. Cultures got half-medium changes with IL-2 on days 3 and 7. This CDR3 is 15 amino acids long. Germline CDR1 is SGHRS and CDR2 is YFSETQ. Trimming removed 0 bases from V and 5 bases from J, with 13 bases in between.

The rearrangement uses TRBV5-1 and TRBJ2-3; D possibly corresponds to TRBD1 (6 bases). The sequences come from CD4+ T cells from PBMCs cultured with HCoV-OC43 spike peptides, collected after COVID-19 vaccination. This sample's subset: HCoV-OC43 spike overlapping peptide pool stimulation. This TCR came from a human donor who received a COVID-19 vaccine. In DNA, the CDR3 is TGCGCCAGCAGCTTGGTGGATCCAGGGGAAGATACGCAGTATTTT. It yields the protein CASSLVDPGEDTQYF.